The 26 T cell receptor beta chains presented below share a single source sample, sequenced in a study of cytomegalovirus exposure and HLA in healthy donors. In the PCR, 60 Vbeta and 13 Jbeta primers were used. Sequenced by immunoSEQ multiplex PCR; TCRdb stores in-frame clones only, minus some. This sample has around 260,000 clones; 80% occur once, and the top ten carry about 0.29%. Material: PBMCs. Receptors were obtained from a girl aged 2 to 9 in good health and CMV-seronegative.

This rearrangement joins TRBV7-9 to TRBJ1-1, with 7 bases matching TRBD1. Germline V gives CDR1 SEHNR, CDR2 FQNEAQ (reference sequence). The V and J ends lost 0 bases and 1 base, in that order; junction bases with no gene match: 8. This CDR3 contains 17 residues. The CDR3 nucleotides read TGTGCCAGCAGCTTAGCGCCGTTGGGACAGAGGAACACTGAAGCTTTCTTT. Translated: CASSLAPLGQRNTEAFF.

The rearrangement uses TRBV7-9 and TRBJ2-1; 11 bases are a match to TRBD2. V shed 4 bases and J 7 bases; nucleotides not matched to a gene: 12. The CDR3 has 17 residues. Germline V gives CDR1 SEHNR, CDR2 FQNEAQ (reference sequence). CDR3 residues: CASSSIIAGGFRNEQFF. The CDR3 DNA reads as TGTGCCAGCAGCTCCATCATAGCGGGGGGGTTTCGTAATGAGCAGTTCTTC. Drawing the rest from reference TRBV7-9 and TRBJ2-1, the complete variable domain is DTGVSQNPRHKITKRGQNVTFRCDPISEHNRLYWYRQTLGQGPEFLTYFQNEAQLEKSRLLSDRFSAERPKGSFSTLEIQRTEQGDSAMYLCASSSIIAGGFRNEQFFGPGTRLTVL.

The V call is TRBV19, the J call TRBJ1-6, with TRBD1 as a possible D gene (5 bases). Germline V gene data show CDR1 as LNHDA and CDR2 as SQIVND (reference sequence). The CDR3 runs to 14 residues. V was pared by 3 bases and J by 10 bases, with 13 bases between. The CDR3 DNA reads TGTGCCAGTAGTATTGCGGGGACGGGATCACCCCTCCACTTT. This encodes CASSIAGTGSPLHF.

The sample holds a few counts of this clone. The chain is built from TRBV28 and TRBJ2-5; 9 nucleotides match TRBD2. Germline-derived CDR1 and CDR2 are MDHEN and SYDVKM. This CDR3 contains 16 residues. The V and J ends lost 3 bases and 5 bases, in that order; junction bases with no gene match: 10. CDR3 loop: CASSLAAGGPFETQYF. As DNA, the CDR3 is TGTGCCAGCAGTTTGGCGGCGGGGGGGCCTTTTGAGACCCAGTACTTC.

The chain employs TRBV5-1 and TRBJ1-2; 9 bases fit TRBD1. The germline V gene encodes CDR1 SGHRS and CDR2 YFSETQ. The CDR3 is 16 residues long. J was trimmed by 2 bases and V by 4 bases; bases with no gene match: 9. CDR3 sequence reads: CASSRNPGTGNYGYTF. The CDR3 DNA reads TGCGCCAGCAGCCGGAACCCCGGGACAGGGAACTATGGCTACACCTTC. Drawing the rest from reference TRBV5-1 and TRBJ1-2, the complete variable domain is KAGVTQTPRYLIKTRGQQVTLSCSPISGHRSVSWYQQTPGQGLQFLFEYFSETQRNKGNFPGRFSGRQFSNSRSEMNVSTLELGDSALYLCASSRNPGTGNYGYTFGSGTRLTVV.

V is TRBV28 and J is TRBJ2-1, with 8 bases aligning to TRBD2. Trimming cost V 10 bases and J 8 bases; bases outside gene matches: 10. Germline V gives CDR1 MDHEN, CDR2 SYDVKM. The CDR3 sequence is 13 residues long. CDR3 sequence: CATRAGAYHEQFF. The CDR3 nucleotides are TGTGCCACCCGAGCGGGAGCGTATCATGAGCAGTTCTTC.

This sequence joins TRBV7-9 and TRBJ2-7; unclear D gene. The CDR3 has 13 amino acids. Germline CDR1 reads SEHNR; CDR2 reads FQNEAQ (reference sequence). Trimming removed 5 bases at V and 2 bases at J, with 10 bases between. In DNA, the CDR3 is TGTGCCAGCAGCGCCGAGGTAGCCTACGAGCAGTACTTC. As protein: CASSAEVAYEQYF.

This rearrangement joins TRBV7-2 to TRBJ2-1, with TRBD1 matching 7 bases. This CDR3 is built from 15 residues. The ends lost 5 bases at V and 0 bases at J; junction bases unmatched: 4. Germline V gene data show CDR1 as SGHTA and CDR2 as FQGNSA. CDR3 nucleotide sequence: TGTGCCAGCAGCCCACAGGGGAGCTCCTACAATGAGCAGTTCTTC. The encoded protein is CASSPQGSSYNEQFF.

This clone was observed a few times. The rearrangement uses TRBV6-1 and TRBJ1-6; the match to TRBD1 covers 10 bases. The CDR3 extends over 15 amino acids. The J segment lost 9 bases and the V segment lost 2 bases, leaving 4 bases of the junction unmatched. Per germline, CDR1 MNHNS and CDR2 SASEGT. CDR3: CASSERDRGFSPLHF. The DNA of the CDR3 is TGTGCCAGCAGTGAAAGGGACAGGGGCTTTTCACCCCTCCACTTT.

The chain couples TRBV2 to TRBJ2-3; D may be TRBD2 (6 bases). The V end lost 9 bases, the J end lost 4 bases, and 17 bases lay between the germline ends. The CDR3 is made up of 14 amino acids. Germline assignment: CDR1 SNHLY and CDR2 FYNNEI. The CDR3 nucleotides are TGTGCCAGTCCCCGGGACTCTTACCCAGATACGCAGTATTTT. This sequence encodes CASPRDSYPDTQYF.

The rearrangement links TRBV6-6 to TRBJ1-1, with D unclear. CDR3 length equals 12 residues. CDR1 MNHNY and CDR2 SVGAGI come from the germline V gene (reference sequence). Between the trimmed V and J ends, which lost 5 bases and 7 bases, there was a span of 11 bases. CDR3 bases: TGTGCCAGCAGTCAGCCCCGACTTGAAGCTTTCTTT. It is translated as CASSQPRLEAFF.

A single count supports this clone. The V gene is TRBV6-5, the J gene TRBJ1-6; unclear D gene. The ends were cut back, 0 bases at V and 13 bases at J, with 10 bases in the middle. Per the germline V gene, CDR1 is MNHEY and CDR2 is SVGAGI. This CDR3 has 13 amino acids. The CDR3 coding sequence is TGTGCCAGCAGTTACTCCACCGCGAGCCCCCTCCACTTT. As protein: CASSYSTASPLHF.

The chain has TRBV6-5 and TRBJ2-5; 8 positions match TRBD1. The CDR3 sequence is 16 residues long. The trim removed 0 bases at V and 5 bases at J, leaving 8 bases unmatched. The germline V gene has CDR1 MNHEY and CDR2 SVGAGI. CDR3 region: CASSYSWTGKRETQYF. The DNA of the CDR3 is TGTGCCAGCAGTTACTCCTGGACAGGGAAACGCGAGACCCAGTACTTC.

The V and J genes are TRBV2 and TRBJ2-1; 9 bases fit TRBD1. V lost 10 bases, J lost 7 bases, and 11 bases stayed unmatched. The CDR3 is 14 amino acids. Germline V CDR1 and CDR2: SNHLY, FYNNEI. As DNA, the CDR3 is TGTGCCACCCGGGGGACAGGGACGTGGAATGAGCAGTTCTTC. It encodes CATRGTGTWNEQFF.

V is TRBV5-1 and J is TRBJ2-7, with 10 bases fitting TRBD2. J gave up 3 bases and V 0 bases, and 3 bases lay outside the gene matches. Germline V gene sequence: CDR1 SGHRS, CDR2 YFSETQ. This CDR3 comprises 15 residues. CDR3 in DNA: TGCGCCAGCAGCTTGGGGCTAGCGGGAGTCTACGAGCAGTACTTC. This translates into CASSLGLAGVYEQYF.

In this sample, this clone turned up a few times. V usage is TRBV5-1 and J usage is TRBJ2-7; D remains ambiguous. V lost 4 bases and J 3 bases, leaving 8 bases between the germline ends. The CDR3 consists of 12 residues. From germline, CDR1 is SGHRS and CDR2 YFSETQ. CDR3 DNA sequence: TGCGCCAGCAGCGTGACGGGCTACGAGCAGTACTTC. It yields the protein CASSVTGYEQYF.

The rearrangement links TRBV6-1 to TRBJ1-3; D unresolved. V lost 2 bases to trimming and J lost 2 bases, with 7 bases between them. This CDR3 region has 14 residues. Germline V gene data show CDR1 as MNHNS and CDR2 as SASEGT. The CDR3 region has the DNA TGTGCCAGCAGTGAATTGGCAGCTGGAAACACCATATATTTT. As protein: CASSELAAGNTIYF.

The chain joins TRBV19 to TRBJ1-5; unclear D gene. Germline-derived CDR1 and CDR2 are LNHDA and SQIVND (reference sequence). The V end was cut by 3 bases, the J end by 1 base, with 10 bases between. This CDR3 has 15 residues. CDR3 in amino acids: CASSIFLKSNQPQHF. CDR3 bases: TGTGCCAGTAGTATCTTCCTAAAAAGCAATCAGCCCCAGCATTTT.

This clone turned up a few times. Written as DNA, the CDR3 is TGTGCCATCCAGGGTGGCTATGGCTACACCTTC. Protein: CAIQGGYGYTF. This sequence joins TRBV28 and TRBJ1-2; perhaps TRBD1 as D (5 bases). The V and J ends lost 10 bases and 4 bases respectively, with 10 bases between them. The CDR3 length is 11 residues. Germline V gene sequence: CDR1 MDHEN, CDR2 SYDVKM.

This chain joins TRBV6-5 and TRBJ2-7, with D tentatively TRBD2 (6 bases). The length of the CDR3 is 16 residues. The V gene's germline CDR1 is MNHEY and CDR2 SVGAGI. V lost 2 bases, J lost 0 bases, and 14 bases lay in between. The CDR3 is CASSYRGGLSSYEQYF. The CDR3 DNA sequence: TGTGCCAGCAGTTACCGAGGAGGGTTGAGCTCCTACGAGCAGTACTTC.

The chain joins TRBV10-3 to TRBJ2-7, with D unclear. Trimming stripped 4 bases from V and 2 bases from J, with 3 bases between. Looked up from germline, CDR1 is ENHRY and CDR2 is SYGVKD. The CDR3 has 11 amino acids. The CDR3 here is CAISAAYEQYF. Here the CDR3 DNA reads TGTGCCATCAGTGCAGCCTACGAGCAGTACTTC.

V is TRBV10-3 and J is TRBJ2-3, with D uncertain. V was trimmed by 7 bases and J by 3 bases, leaving 8 bases between them. Germline values: CDR1 ENHRY, CDR2 SYGVKD. The CDR3 is 12 residues long. The CDR3 protein is CAITGETDTQYF. CDR3 coding DNA: TGTGCCATCACTGGAGAGACAGATACGCAGTATTTT.

This chain links TRBV28 with TRBJ1-2, with 10 bases matching TRBD1. The length of the CDR3 is 14 residues. J was trimmed by 6 bases and V by 4 bases; bases with no gene match: 5. CDR1 and CDR2 from the germline V gene are MDHEN and SYDVKM. CDR3 DNA: TGTGCCAGCAGTTCGGGGACAGGGGTGGATGGCTACACCTTC. Translation gives CASSSGTGVDGYTF.

There are a few counts of this clone. CDR3 in DNA: TGTGCCAACACCTGGGCCGTAAATTCACCCCTCCACTTT. It encodes CANTWAVNSPLHF. The rearrangement joins TRBV6-1 to TRBJ1-6; D uncertain. V was clipped by 10 bases and J by 7 bases, with 14 bases between them. The germline V gene encodes CDR1 MNHNS and CDR2 SASEGT. This CDR3 is built from 13 residues.

This chain uses TRBV10-3 with TRBJ1-5; D is perhaps TRBD1 (5 bases). V dropped 6 bases and J dropped 2 bases, with 14 bases sitting between them. This CDR3 is 15 amino acids long. Germline V gives CDR1 ENHRY, CDR2 SYGVKD. The chain's CDR3 is CAISGGEGRNQPQHF. As DNA, the CDR3 is TGTGCCATCAGCGGGGGGGAGGGTCGCAATCAGCCCCAGCATTTT.

The chain uses TRBV9 and TRBJ1-1, with 7 positions matching TRBD1. CDR1 SGDLS and CDR2 YYNGEE come from the germline V gene. The CDR3 length is 13 residues. Trimming at V came to 5 bases and at J to 3 bases, leaving 4 bases not matched to a gene. The DNA for the CDR3 is TGTGCCAGCAGGTCCAGGGGGGACACTGAAGCTTTCTTT. It yields the protein CASRSRGDTEAFF.